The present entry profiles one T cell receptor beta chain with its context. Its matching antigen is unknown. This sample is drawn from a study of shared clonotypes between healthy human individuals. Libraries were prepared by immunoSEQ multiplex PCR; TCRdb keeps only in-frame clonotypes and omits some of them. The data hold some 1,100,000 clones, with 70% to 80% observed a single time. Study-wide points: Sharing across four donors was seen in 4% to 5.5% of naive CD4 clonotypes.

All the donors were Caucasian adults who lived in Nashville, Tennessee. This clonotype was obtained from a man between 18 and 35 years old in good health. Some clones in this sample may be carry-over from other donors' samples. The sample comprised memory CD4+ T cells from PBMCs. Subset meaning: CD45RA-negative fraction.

The CDR3 reads CASSLERMDYEQYF. The DNA for the CDR3 is TGCGCCAGCAGCTTGGAACGGATGGACTACGAGCAGTACTTC. The genes are TRBV5-1 and TRBJ2-7, with D unresolved. CDR3 length: 14 residues. Germline loops: CDR1 SGHRS, CDR2 YFSETQ. V lost 0 bases to trimming and J lost 3 bases, with 10 bases between them.